Shown below are 21 T cell receptor beta chains from a single sample sequenced in a study of low-dose radiotherapy and immunotherapy resistance in tumors. Time point noted: after trial treatment. Treatment here: LDRT plus nivolumab, ipilimumab, low-dose cyclophosphamide and aspirin (RACIN trial). TCRs were put through roughly 19 PCR cycles of amplification with Phusion. A constant-region primer and the V-primer adapter served as the primer pair. MiXCR was run by TCRdb on the reads, yielding one entry per CDR3 protein. The sample records approximately 52,000 distinct CDR3 sequences, 33% being singletons. Here the sequenced sample was PBMCs, taken after low-dose radiotherapy plus immunotherapy. Receptors originate from a male donor with rectosigmoid adenocarcinoma.

This clonotype showed up just a few times. The J gene is TRBJ2-7, the V gene TRBV19; 8 nucleotides agree with TRBD2. Germline V gene sequence: CDR1 LNHDA, CDR2 SQIVND (reference sequence). This CDR3 contains 16 residues. V shed 4 bases and J 2 bases; nucleotides not matched to a gene: 10. CDR3 loop: CASSTLWTSRPYEQYF. Here the CDR3 DNA reads TGTGCCAGTAGTACCCTATGGACTAGCCGCCCCTACGAGCAGTACTTC.

The chain uses TRBV20-1 and TRBJ2-1; D might be TRBD1 (6 bases). Trimming took 0 bases from V and 1 from J, leaving 13 bases between them. Looked up from germline, CDR1 is DFQATT and CDR2 is SNEGSKA (reference sequence). There are 16 residues in the CDR3. This CDR3 reads CSARDRETGSYNEQFF. CDR3 DNA: TGCAGTGCTAGAGATCGGGAAACAGGGTCCTACAATGAGCAGTTCTTC.

Of note for this clonotype: An end of the junction does not agree with germline; a read error may underlie this. The J gene is TRBJ2-2, the V gene TRBV19; a possible D gene is TRBD2 (5 bases). Germline loops: CDR1 LNHDA, CDR2 SQIVND (reference sequence). The CDR3 is 16 amino acids. CDR3 region: CASSRSHGGNTGEPSF. The CDR3, as DNA: TGTGCCAGTAGTAGGAGCCACGGTGGGAACACCGGGGAGCCGTCTTTT. Full variable domain (remainder filled in from reference TRBV19 and TRBJ2-2): DGGITQSPKYLFRKEGQNVTLSCEQNLNHDAMYWYRQDPGQGLRLIYYSQIVNDFQKGDIAEGYSVSREKKESFPLTVTSAQKNPTAFYLCASSRSHGGNTGEPSFGEGSRLTVL.

This chain connects TRBV19 to TRBJ2-1; TRBD1 is a possible D gene (5 bases). This CDR3 has 15 amino acids. Germline CDR1 is LNHDA and CDR2 is SQIVND (reference sequence). Deletions cut 7 bases from V and 3 bases from J, with 16 bases between. CDR3 sequence: CASKVTGGIYNEQFF. For the CDR3, the DNA is TGTGCCAGTAAAGTTACAGGTGGGATCTACAATGAGCAGTTCTTC.

Many counts were recorded for this clonotype. V gene TRBV2 combines with J gene TRBJ2-1; D is possibly TRBD1 (7 bases). Germline values: CDR1 SNHLY, CDR2 FYNNEI. Trimming took 8 bases from V and 0 from J, leaving 14 bases between them. The CDR3 runs to 15 residues. The CDR3 bases are TGTGCCAGCCAGGGGGGCAGTAGCTCCTACAATGAGCAGTTCTTC. Protein: CASQGGSSSYNEQFF.

This clonotype was picked up many times. The V call is TRBV5-5, the J call TRBJ1-6; D perhaps matches TRBD1 (5 bases). This CDR3 spans 16 amino acids. V was trimmed by 1 base and J by 8 bases, leaving 16 bases between them. Germline CDR1 and CDR2: SGHKS and YYEKEE (reference sequence). This chain's CDR3 is CASSLTGSAGDSPLHF. Here the CDR3 DNA reads TGTGCCAGCAGCTTGACAGGCTCGGCAGGCGATTCACCCCTCCACTTT.

The chain has TRBV28 and TRBJ1-2, with 7 bases matching TRBD1. CDR3 size: 15 residues. The germline V gene encodes CDR1 MDHEN and CDR2 SYDVKM. Trimming cost V 2 bases and J 4 bases; bases outside gene matches: 7. CDR3: CASSLVWAGGYGYTF. In DNA form, the CDR3 reads TGTGCCAGCAGTTTAGTTTGGGCAGGGGGCTATGGCTACACCTTC.

Concerning this clonotype itself: At one boundary the junction diverges from the germline segment, which might be a read error. The rearrangement links TRBV23-1 to TRBJ2-7; 7 bases line up with TRBD1. TRBV23-1 is an ORF, with its function uncertain. The CDR3 sequence is 15 residues long. The CDR3, as DNA: TGCGCCAGCTCGGGTCCCGACAGGGCCACGTACGAGCAATACTTC. Residues: CASSGPDRATYEQYF.

This clonotype is judged medium-sized. V usage is TRBV28 and J usage is TRBJ1-3; unclear D gene. In germline, CDR1 is MDHEN, CDR2 SYDVKM. This CDR3 has 16 residues. V was trimmed by 8 bases and J by 2 bases, leaving 19 bases between them. CDR3 sequence reads: CASLNPGTPTGNTIYF. In DNA form, the CDR3 reads TGTGCCAGCCTCAACCCGGGCACCCCAACTGGAAACACCATATATTTT.

This clonotype was seen a handful of times. The chain is built from TRBV29-1 and TRBJ2-7, with D possibly TRBD1 on 5 matching bases. The germline CDR1 and CDR2 sequences are SQVTM and ANQGSEA. V was clipped by 0 bases and J by 5 bases, with 5 bases between them. The CDR3 has 11 residues. The CDR3 region is CSVEEQDEQYF. CDR3 bases: TGCAGCGTTGAAGAACAGGACGAGCAGTACTTC.

Concerning this clonotype itself: With a far larger clone one base away, a read error is the likely cause. The CDR3 coding sequence is TGTGCCAGCAGCCACCTCGGGACTAGCGGCGAGCTGTACTTC. As protein: CASSHLGTSGELYF. The rearrangement links TRBV1 to TRBJ2-7; the table names TRBD2, a call not compared with the DNA. TRBV1 is described as a pseudogene. CDR3 size: 14 residues.

In this sample, this clonotype turned up many times. This chain uses TRBV7-2 with TRBJ2-3, with 7 bases lining up with TRBD2. Germline CDR1 is SGHTA and CDR2 is FQGNSA. V was pared by 2 bases and J by 8 bases, with 16 bases of the junction left unmatched. The CDR3 spans 17 residues. Written as DNA, the CDR3 is TGTGCCAGCAGCTTAATGGGAAGTGGCGGGGAGGGAGGTACGCAGTATTTT. Translated, it gives CASSLMGSGGEGGTQYF.

This chain links TRBV29-1 with TRBJ2-1; a possible D gene is TRBD2 (6 bases). Trimming cost V 7 bases and J 2 bases, with 15 bases left between them. Germline-derived CDR1 and CDR2 are SQVTM and ANQGSEA. This CDR3 is built from 14 residues. The CDR3 coding sequence is TGCAGCGCTGGGGGACTCCCTCCCTACAATGAGCAGTTCTTC. Its translation: CSAGGLPPYNEQFF.

This clonotype was seen just once. V is TRBV10-2 and J is TRBJ1-6; no definite D call. The CDR3 extends over 14 amino acids. Germline V CDR1 and CDR2: WSHSY, SAAADI. Trimming left V 3 bases short and J 10 bases short, with 13 bases between. CDR3 DNA sequence: TGCGCCAGCAGTGATGAAGTACTAGGGTCACCCCTCCACTTT. Encoded protein: CASSDEVLGSPLHF.

The rearrangement joins TRBV7-2 to TRBJ2-3; D is possibly TRBD2 (5 bases). Trimming removed 4 bases at V and 2 bases at J, with 16 bases between. The CDR3 has 16 amino acids. In germline, CDR1 is SGHTA, CDR2 FQGNSA. CDR3: CASSWTVPSLTDTQYF. The CDR3, as DNA: TGTGCCAGCAGCTGGACTGTCCCGTCACTCACAGATACGCAGTATTTT.

The sample holds many counts of this clonotype. V gene TRBV12-3 or TRBV12-4 combines with J gene TRBJ1-1; D is ambiguous. The CDR3 extends over 13 amino acids. V was trimmed by 4 bases and J by 1 base, leaving 7 bases between them. The CDR3 bases are TGTGCCAGCAGTTGGAACCCGAACACTGAAGCTTTCTTT. Protein: CASSWNPNTEAFF.

A word on this clonotype: A much larger clone differs by one base, so this may be a read error. This chain connects TRBV20-1 to TRBJ2-7; the D call may be TRBD1 or TRBD2 (5 bases each). Germline V gene sequence: CDR1 DFQATT, CDR2 SNEGSKA (reference sequence). This CDR3 comprises 10 residues. In DNA, the CDR3 is TGCAGTGCCGCCGGGACGAAACAGCACTTC. Residues: CSAAGTKQHF.

This clonotype was recorded at least ten times. The genes are TRBV5-1 and TRBJ2-5; TRBD2 might be the D (6 bases). The V and J ends lost 2 bases and 2 bases respectively, with 10 bases between them. In germline, CDR1 is SGHRS, CDR2 YFSETQ. The CDR3 spans 14 residues. The chain's CDR3 is CASSLGEVQETQYF. CDR3 bases: TGCGCCAGCAGCTTAGGGGAGGTTCAAGAGACCCAGTACTTC.

This clonotype came up many times. The chain recombines TRBV7-3 with TRBJ2-1, with 10 positions matching TRBD2. The V and J ends lost 5 bases and 6 bases, in that order; junction bases with no gene match: 10. There are 16 residues in the CDR3. Looked up from germline, CDR1 is SGHTA and CDR2 is FQGTGA. This CDR3 is CASSLRLLAGLNEQFF. The CDR3 DNA sequence: TGTGCCAGCAGCCTACGCTTACTAGCGGGGCTCAATGAGCAGTTCTTC.

About this clonotype itself: A far larger clone is one nucleotide away, so this likely arose from a read error. The gene calls are TRBV11-2 and TRBJ2-7, with TRBD2 matching 7 bases. CDR1 is SGHAT and CDR2 is FQNNGV in the germline V gene. CDR3 length: 15 residues. V dropped 0 bases and J dropped 7; count of bases not matched to a gene: 9. CDR3 nucleotide sequence: TGTGCCAGCAGCTTAGACCAGCGGGGCTACAATGAGCAGTACTTC. Its translation: CASSLDQRGYNEQYF.

The chain has TRBV5-1 and TRBJ2-2, with D perhaps being TRBD1 or TRBD2 (6 bases each). Trimming removed 6 bases from V and 7 bases from J, with 28 bases in between. The CDR3 consists of 18 residues. CDR1 and CDR2 from the germline V gene are SGHRS and YFSETQ. DNA for the CDR3: TGCGCCAGCACCTTTGGACTGCGCGGGACACGTAGTGTCGGGGAGCTGTTTTTT. Its translation is CASTFGLRGTRSVGELFF. Full variable domain (outside the CDR3, taken from reference TRBV5-1 and TRBJ2-2): KAGVTQTPRYLIKTRGQQVTLSCSPISGHRSVSWYQQTPGQGLQFLFEYFSETQRNKGNFPGRFSGRQFSNSRSEMNVSTLELGDSALYLCASTFGLRGTRSVGELFFGEGSRLTVL.